The sequence of this T cell receptor beta chain was determined in a study of T cells in Graves' hyperthyroidism and ophthalmopathy. There were TCR beta CDR3 regions amplified from RNA transcripts. HTBI primers were the set used in a first-round RT-PCR of the TCR CDR3. A single record per CDR3 protein comes from TCRdb applying MiXCR to the multiplex PCR reads. This sample has around 600,000 distinct CDR3 sequences, with 15% to 19% found just once. Trimming pared 0 bases from V and 7 bases from J, leaving 9 bases between. CDR1 and CDR2 from the germline V gene are LNHNV and YYDKDF (reference sequence). CDR3 length: 13 residues. When ophthalmopathy did not progress within 18 months, Graves' hyperthyroidism was considered stable. Patients aged 18 to 65 had newly diagnosed hyperthyroidism lasting under 2 months. Clinicians diagnosed patients from clinical symptoms, serum thyroxine and TRAb, thyroid ultrasound and orbital computed tomography. Each 10 ml fresh peripheral blood draw supplied the PBMCs.

Many counts were recorded for this clonotype. The TCR sequence derives from a woman aged 25-40 years with Graves' hyperthyroidism. The rearrangement uses TRBV15 and TRBJ1-2, with D hard to call. The material sequenced was blood. The CDR3 DNA sequence: TGTGCCACCAGCAGAGATCGGCTGGGTGGCTACACCTTC. Protein: CATSRDRLGGYTF.